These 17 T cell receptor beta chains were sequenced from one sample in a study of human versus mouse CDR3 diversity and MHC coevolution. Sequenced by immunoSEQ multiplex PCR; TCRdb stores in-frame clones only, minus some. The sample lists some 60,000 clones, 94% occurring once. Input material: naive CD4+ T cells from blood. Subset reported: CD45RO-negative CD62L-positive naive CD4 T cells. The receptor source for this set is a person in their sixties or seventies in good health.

The CDR3: CASSLAGQANEQFF. The CDR3 DNA is TGTGCCAGCAGCTTGGCCGGACAGGCCAATGAGCAGTTCTTC. The chain carries TRBV11-2 and TRBJ2-1, with 7 nucleotides matching TRBD1. Looked up from germline, CDR1 is SGHAT and CDR2 is FQNNGV. The length of the CDR3 is 14 residues. Unmatched junction bases numbered 5, after V lost 3 bases and J lost 6 bases.

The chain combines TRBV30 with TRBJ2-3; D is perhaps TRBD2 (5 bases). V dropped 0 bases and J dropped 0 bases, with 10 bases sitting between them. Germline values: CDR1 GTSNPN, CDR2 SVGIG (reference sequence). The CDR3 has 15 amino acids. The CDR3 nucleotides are TGTGCCTGGAGTGTACAGAGGGCTAGCACAGATACGCAGTATTTT. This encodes CAWSVQRASTDTQYF.

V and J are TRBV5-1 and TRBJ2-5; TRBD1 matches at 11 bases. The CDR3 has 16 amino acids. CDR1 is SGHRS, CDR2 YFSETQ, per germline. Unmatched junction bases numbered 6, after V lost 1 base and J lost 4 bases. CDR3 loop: CASSLTGTGGSETQYF. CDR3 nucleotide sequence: TGCGCCAGCAGCTTGACGGGGACAGGGGGGTCAGAGACCCAGTACTTC.

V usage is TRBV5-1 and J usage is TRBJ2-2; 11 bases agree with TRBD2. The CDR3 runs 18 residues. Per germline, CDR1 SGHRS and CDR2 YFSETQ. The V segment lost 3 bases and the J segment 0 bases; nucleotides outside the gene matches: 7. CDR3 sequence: CASSSTSGGAPNTGELFF. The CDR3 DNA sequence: TGCGCCAGCAGCTCAACTAGCGGGGGAGCCCCGAACACCGGGGAGCTGTTTTTT. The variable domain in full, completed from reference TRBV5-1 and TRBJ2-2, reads KAGVTQTPRYLIKTRGQQVTLSCSPISGHRSVSWYQQTPGQGLQFLFEYFSETQRNKGNFPGRFSGRQFSNSRSEMNVSTLELGDSALYLCASSSTSGGAPNTGELFFGEGSRLTVL.

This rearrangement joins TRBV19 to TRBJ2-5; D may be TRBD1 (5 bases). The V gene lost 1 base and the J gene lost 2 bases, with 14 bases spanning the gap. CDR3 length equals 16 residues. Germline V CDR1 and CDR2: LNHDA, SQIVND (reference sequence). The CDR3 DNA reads TGTGCCAGTAGTATAGGACCAGGGTCAGAACAAGAGACCCAGTACTTC. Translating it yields CASSIGPGSEQETQYF.

The chain's CDR3 is CASSPTGLAGWGNEQFF. For the CDR3, the DNA is TGTGCCAGCTCACCCACCGGACTAGCGGGGTGGGGCAATGAGCAGTTCTTC. This chain joins TRBV18 and TRBJ2-1; TRBD2 matches 12 bases. The CDR3 extends over 17 amino acids. From germline, CDR1 is KGHSH and CDR2 LQKENI. V lost 3 bases to trimming and J lost 6 bases; unmatched junction nucleotides: 9.

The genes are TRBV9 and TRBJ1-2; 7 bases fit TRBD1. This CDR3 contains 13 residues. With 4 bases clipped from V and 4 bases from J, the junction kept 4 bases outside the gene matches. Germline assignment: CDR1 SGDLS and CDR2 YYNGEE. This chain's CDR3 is CASSPGQIYGYTF. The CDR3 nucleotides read TGTGCCAGCAGCCCGGGACAGATCTATGGCTACACCTTC.

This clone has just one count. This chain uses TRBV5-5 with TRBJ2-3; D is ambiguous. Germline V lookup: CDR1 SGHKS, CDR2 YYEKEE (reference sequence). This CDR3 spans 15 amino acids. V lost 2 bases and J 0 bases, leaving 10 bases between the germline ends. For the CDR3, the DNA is TGTGCCAGCAGCTTTTCAGGATACAGCACAGATACGCAGTATTTT. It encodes CASSFSGYSTDTQYF.

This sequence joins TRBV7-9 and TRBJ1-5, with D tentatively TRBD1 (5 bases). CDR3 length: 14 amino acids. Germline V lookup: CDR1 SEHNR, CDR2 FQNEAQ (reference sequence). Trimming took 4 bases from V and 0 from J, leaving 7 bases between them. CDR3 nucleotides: TGTGCCAGCAGCTCTGACAGTAGCAATCAGCCCCAGCATTTT. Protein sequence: CASSSDSSNQPQHF.

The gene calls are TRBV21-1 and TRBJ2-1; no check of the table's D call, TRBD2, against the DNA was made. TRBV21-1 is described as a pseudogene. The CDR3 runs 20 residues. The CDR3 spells CASSKWVLAGGGATYNEQFF. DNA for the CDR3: TGTGCCAGCAGCAAGTGGGTACTAGCGGGAGGGGGGGCCACCTACAATGAGCAGTTCTTC.

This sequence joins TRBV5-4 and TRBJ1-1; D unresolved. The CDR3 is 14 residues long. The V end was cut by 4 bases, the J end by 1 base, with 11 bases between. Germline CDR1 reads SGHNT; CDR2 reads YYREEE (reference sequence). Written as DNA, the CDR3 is TGTGCCAGCAGCCAACGCGGCGGGAACACTGAAGCTTTCTTT. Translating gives CASSQRGGNTEAFF.

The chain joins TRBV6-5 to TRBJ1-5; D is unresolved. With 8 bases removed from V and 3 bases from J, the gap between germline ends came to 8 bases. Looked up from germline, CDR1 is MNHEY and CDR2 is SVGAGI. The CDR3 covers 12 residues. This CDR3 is CASRTYNQPQHF. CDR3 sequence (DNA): TGTGCCAGCCGGACTTACAATCAGCCCCAGCATTTT.

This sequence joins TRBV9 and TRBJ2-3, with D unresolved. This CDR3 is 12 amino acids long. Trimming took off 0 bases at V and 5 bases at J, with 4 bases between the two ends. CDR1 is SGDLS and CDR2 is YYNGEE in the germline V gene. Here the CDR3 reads CASSVAIDTQYF. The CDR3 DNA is TGTGCCAGCAGCGTAGCTATAGATACGCAGTATTTT.

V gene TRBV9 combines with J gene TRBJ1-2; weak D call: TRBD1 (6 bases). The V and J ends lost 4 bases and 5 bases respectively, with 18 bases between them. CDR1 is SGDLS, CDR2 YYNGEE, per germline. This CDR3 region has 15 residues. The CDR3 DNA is TGTGCCAGCAGCCCACACACAGGGAAAGATTATGGCTACACCTTC. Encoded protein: CASSPHTGKDYGYTF.

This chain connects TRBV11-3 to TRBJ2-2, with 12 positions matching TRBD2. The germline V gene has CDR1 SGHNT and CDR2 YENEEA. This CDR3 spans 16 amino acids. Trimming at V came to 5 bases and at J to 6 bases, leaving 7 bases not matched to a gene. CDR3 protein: CASSMTSGSLAGELFF. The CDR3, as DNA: TGTGCCAGCAGCATGACTAGCGGGAGTCTCGCCGGGGAGCTGTTTTTT.

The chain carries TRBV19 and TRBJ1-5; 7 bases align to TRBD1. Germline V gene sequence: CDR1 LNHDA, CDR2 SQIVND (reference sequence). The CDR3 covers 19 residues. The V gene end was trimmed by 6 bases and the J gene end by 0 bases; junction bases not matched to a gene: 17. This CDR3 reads CASSTSPGQAPYSNQPQHF. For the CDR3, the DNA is TGTGCCAGTAGCACATCTCCCGGACAGGCCCCTTATAGCAATCAGCCCCAGCATTTT.

Written as DNA, the CDR3 is TGTGCCAGTAGTATAATCCCCCCGGGCAGGGAGGATGAAAAACTGTTTTTT. This translates into CASSIIPPGREDEKLFF. V and J are TRBV19 and TRBJ1-4, with a tentative D call TRBD1 (5 bases). V lost 2 bases and J lost 6, with 19 bases in between. Germline V gene lookup returns CDR1 LNHDA and CDR2 SQIVND (reference sequence). The CDR3 runs 17 residues.